What follows describes a single T cell receptor (beta chain). Antigen unknown. Assay used: immunoSEQ multiplex PCR; TCRdb lists only in-frame clones, some missing. The data contain about 120,000 clones, under 95% of them singletons. The data originate from a study of T cell responses to AZD1222 COVID-19 vaccine. Points from the study as a whole: Baseline testing showed seropositivity in only a handful of AZD1222 recipients. Sampling that yielded the repertoires occurred only after the peak T cell response. At 160-218 and 743-854, vaccine-associated CD4 TCRs were dominant, and they spanned spike.

Sequenced here: peripheral blood, sampled 28 days after the second AZD1222 dose. The source is an adult who received the AZD1222 COVID-19 vaccine.

Here the CDR3 reads CATSRVGTGGETQYF. CDR3 DNA sequence: TGTGCCACCAGCAGAGTGGGGACAGGTGGGGAGACCCAGTACTTC. This chain connects TRBV15 to TRBJ2-5; 8 bases are shared with TRBD1. The CDR3 contains 15 residues. The V segment lost 1 base and the J segment 5 bases; nucleotides outside the gene matches: 6. CDR1 and CDR2 from the germline V gene are LNHNV and YYDKDF (reference sequence).